This entry lists 5 T cell receptor beta chains sequenced from one sample in a study of blood T cell repertoires in COVID-19 (dated by TCRdb to 2020 to 2022). Receptor libraries were prepared by the immunoSEQ multiplex PCR assay. In TCRdb, the immuneACCESS table is reduced to in-frame sequences with V and J assigned. These tables do not hold every clone; where another copy was compared, an unresolved V gene accounts for under half, and the others remain unexplained. In this sample the table shows approximately 170,000 clones, approximately 85% of which occur a single time. Roughly 8.9% of the sample comes from the top ten. Sequencing was performed on PBMCs or T cells enriched from blood (not recorded which). The receptors were gathered from a woman aged 18-30 years who had recovered from COVID-19.

The chain has TRBV7-3 and TRBJ2-2; D remains unclear. This CDR3 is built from 15 residues. Germline V gives CDR1 SGHTA, CDR2 FQGTGA. V gave up 0 bases and J gave up 0 bases, with 5 bases separating them. CDR3 protein: CASSLTPANTGELFF. CDR3 DNA sequence: TGTGCCAGCAGCTTAACACCAGCGAACACCGGGGAGCTGTTTTTT.

V gene TRBV7-3 combines with J gene TRBJ2-7; D unclear. Trimming removed 2 bases from V and 5 bases from J, with 10 bases in between. This CDR3 region has 13 residues. Germline V lookup: CDR1 SGHTA, CDR2 FQGTGA. CDR3 amino acids: CASSLGWQDEQYF. CDR3 coding DNA: TGTGCCAGCAGCTTAGGGTGGCAGGACGAGCAGTACTTC.

The V call is TRBV2, the J call TRBJ1-6; 7 bases are a match to TRBD1. CDR1 and CDR2 (germline): SNHLY, FYNNEI. The V gene end was trimmed by 4 bases and the J gene end by 9 bases; junction bases not matched to a gene: 18. The CDR3 is 18 amino acids. In DNA, the CDR3 is TGTGCCAGCAGTGTCATGAAGGACCGGGACAGCTGGAGTTCACCCCTCCACTTT. This codes for CASSVMKDRDSWSSPLHF. Full variable domain (missing parts from reference TRBV2 and TRBJ1-6): EPEVTQTPSHQVTQMGQEVILRCVPISNHLYFYWYRQILGQKVEFLVSFYNNEISEKSEIFDDQFSVERPDGSNFTLKIRSTKLEDSAMYFCASSVMKDRDSWSSPLHFGNGTRLTVT.

V gene TRBV18 combines with J gene TRBJ2-7; possible D gene TRBD1, 5 bases. CDR1 and CDR2 (germline): KGHSH, LQKENI. This CDR3 region has 14 residues. Trimming took off 3 bases at V and 5 bases at J, with 14 bases between the two ends. The CDR3 nucleotides are TGTGCCAGCTCACCCGCGCCAGGGTCCCACGAGCAGTACTTC. It codes for CASSPAPGSHEQYF.

The chain has TRBV6-5 and TRBJ2-1; TRBD2 matches at 14 bases. Germline V gene lookup returns CDR1 MNHEY and CDR2 SVGAGI. J gave up 7 bases and V 6 bases, and 5 bases lay outside the gene matches. There are 15 residues in the CDR3. CDR3 nucleotides: TGTGCCAGCAGCGATCGGACTAGCGGGAGGAATGAGCAGTTCTTC. Protein: CASSDRTSGRNEQFF.